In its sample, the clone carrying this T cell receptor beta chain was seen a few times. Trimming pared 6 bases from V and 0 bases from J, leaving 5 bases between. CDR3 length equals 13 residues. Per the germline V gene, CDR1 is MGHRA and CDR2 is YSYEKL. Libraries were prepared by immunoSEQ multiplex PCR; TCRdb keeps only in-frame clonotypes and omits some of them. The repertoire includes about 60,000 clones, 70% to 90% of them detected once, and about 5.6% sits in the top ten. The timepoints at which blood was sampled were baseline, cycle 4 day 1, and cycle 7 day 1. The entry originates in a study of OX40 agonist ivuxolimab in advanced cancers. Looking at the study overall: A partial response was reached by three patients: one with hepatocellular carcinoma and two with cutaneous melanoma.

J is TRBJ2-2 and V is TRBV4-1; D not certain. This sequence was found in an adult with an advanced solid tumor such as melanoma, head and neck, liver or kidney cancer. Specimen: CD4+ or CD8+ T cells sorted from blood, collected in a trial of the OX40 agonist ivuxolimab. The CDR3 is CASRWANTGELFF. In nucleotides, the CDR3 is TGCGCCAGCAGATGGGCGAACACCGGGGAGCTGTTTTTT.